This T cell receptor (beta chain) was found in a study of blood T cell repertoires in COVID-19. Looking at the study overall: Specimens from acute and convalescent COVID-19 originated in the United States, Italy and Spain. T cells, B-cell-depleted T cells, or PBMCs supplied cDNA or gDNA.

The CDR3 is 14 residues long. The V segment lost 4 bases and the J segment 2 bases; nucleotides outside the gene matches: 4. Germline values: CDR1 SGDLS, CDR2 YYNGEE. The Seattle site enrolled patients during active infection and followed them longitudinally. Original processing methods: Nucleated cell number was recorded as an estimate derived from reference gene primer amplification. Repertoires were generated with immunoSEQ multiplex PCR, while TCRdb's copy carries only in-frame clones and drops some. V, J and clone size are those of that table, while D and trimming were read from the DNA. The table lists roughly 200,000 clones, around 75% of them singletons.

This rearrangement joins TRBV9 to TRBJ2-7; 9 bases agree with TRBD1. The sample was peripheral blood. The clonotype originates from a middle-aged woman with COVID-19, enrolled during active disease. CDR3 in DNA: TGTGCCAGCAGCCCGGGGACAGGGCCCTACGAGCAGTACTTC. This sequence encodes CASSPGTGPYEQYF.